This T cell receptor (beta chain) is drawn from a study of blood T cell repertoires in COVID-19. In the study overall: COVID-19 samples collected from the United States, Italy and Spain covered acute and convalescent phases.

Germline values: CDR1 LNHDA, CDR2 SQIVND (reference sequence). Trimming took 5 bases from V and 0 from J, leaving 11 bases between them. The CDR3 runs to 15 residues. The study drew participants aged about 18 to 89 years from fewer than 30 US areas. Two negative PCRs, clearance, or symptom resolution characterized the recovered Cohort 3 donors. Here immunoSEQ multiplex PCR was the method, and the copy in TCRdb shows in-frame clones only, minus some. The sample records approximately 230,000 clones, 90% to 95% being singletons. The chain carries TRBV19 and TRBJ2-1; weak D call: TRBD2 (6 bases). Sequencing was carried out using PBMCs or T cells enriched from blood (not recorded which). The source is a woman aged 18 to 35 who had recovered from COVID-19. This CDR3 reads CASSFSGSSYNEQFF. The DNA of the CDR3 is TGTGCCAGTAGTTTTAGCGGAAGCTCCTACAATGAGCAGTTCTTC. The whole variable domain, filled in from reference TRBV19 and TRBJ2-1, reads DGGITQSPKYLFRKEGQNVTLSCEQNLNHDAMYWYRQDPGQGLRLIYYSQIVNDFQKGDIAEGYSVSREKKESFPLTVTSAQKNPTAFYLCASSFSGSSYNEQFFGPGTRLTVL.